These T cell receptor beta chains were read from a single sample in a study of cytomegalovirus exposure and HLA in healthy donors. Sequenced by immunoSEQ multiplex PCR; TCRdb stores in-frame clones only, minus some. The sample has about 66,000 clones; approximately 96% are singletons. Sequenced: PBMCs. The receptor source for this set is a man aged 18 to 30 in good health and CMV-seronegative. The CDR3 runs from the conserved cysteine through the conserved F or W. Each record gives: V gene, CDR3 length, J gene, clone size, D gene, CDR3 protein, CDR3 DNA. A D gene is named only where the DNA matches it firmly. The size field is filled for only some rows; it gives once, few, many or a size class.

>TRBV30|14|TRBJ2-3|NA|NA
CAWGPLLRGDTQYF
TGTGCCTGGGGCCCCCTCCTTCGTGGAGATACGCAGTATTTT
>TRBV11-2|18|TRBJ2-3|NA|TRBD2
CASSLVGGRLADTDTQYF
TGTGCCAGCAGCTTAGTAGGGGGGCGACTAGCGGACACAGATACGCAGTATTTT
>TRBV7-6|15|TRBJ2-3|once|TRBD2
CASSLGAGRTDTQYF
TGTGCCAGCAGCTTAGGAGCGGGACGCACAGATACGCAGTATTTT
>TRBV6-1|14|TRBJ2-7|NA|TRBD1
CASRTGTGIFEQYF
TGTGCCAGCAGAACCGGGACAGGGATATTCGAGCAGTACTTC
>TRBV7-3|16|TRBJ2-7|NA|NA
CASAPRCKRGKYEQYF
TGTGCCAGCGCCCCACGGTGTAAAAGAGGGAAATACGAGCAGTACTTC
>TRBV1|18|TRBJ2-5|NA|NA
CTSSPTTSGSPVGETQYF
TGCACCAGCAGCCCCACGACTAGCGGGAGCCCGGTTGGTGAGACCCAGTACTTC
>TRBV5-1|14|TRBJ2-7|NA|NA
CASSLEAVVYEQYF
TGCGCCAGCAGCCTGGAAGCGGTCGTCTACGAGCAGTACTTC
>TRBV5-1|17|TRBJ2-7|NA|TRBD1
CASSLQYRGADNYEQYF
TGCGCCAGCAGCCTTCAGTACAGGGGGGCCGATAACTACGAGCAGTACTTC
>TRBV2|13|TRBJ2-5|NA|TRBD1
CASWRDRVEAQYF
TGTGCCAGCTGGAGGGACAGGGTTGAGGCCCAGTACTTC
>TRBV28|14|TRBJ1-3|NA|NA
CASSLYSSGNTIYF
TGTGCCAGCAGTTTATATTCTTCTGGAAACACCATATATTTT
>TRBV29-1|14|TRBJ2-1|NA|TRBD2
CSAGLAGGSDEQFF
TGCAGCGCGGGACTAGCGGGAGGGTCGGATGAGCAGTTCTTC
>TRBV4-3|16|TRBJ2-5|NA|NA
CASSLTLGRNQETQYF
TGCGCCAGCAGCCTAACGTTAGGGAGGAATCAAGAGACCCAGTACTTC
>TRBV7-2|13|TRBJ2-1|once|NA
CASSDTRYNEQFF
TGTGCCAGCAGCGACACCCGATACAATGAGCAGTTCTTC
>TRBV5-1|14|TRBJ2-5|NA|NA
CASAGQGGGETQYF
TGCGCCAGCGCTGGACAGGGAGGGGGAGAGACCCAGTACTTC
>TRBV7-9|17|TRBJ1-4|NA|TRBD1
CASSLDRGGLANEKLFF
TGTGCCAGCAGCTTAGACAGGGGAGGATTAGCTAATGAAAAACTGTTTTTT
>TRBV15|14|TRBJ2-1|NA|TRBD2
CATSRDQLAHEQFF
TGTGCCACCAGCAGAGATCAACTAGCGCATGAGCAGTTCTTC
>TRBV18|15|TRBJ2-7|NA|TRBD1
CASSLTGALIHEQYF
TGTGCCAGCTCACTGACAGGGGCGTTAATCCACGAGCAGTACTTC
>TRBV10-3|13|TRBJ2-7|once|NA
CAIDTGMGYEQYF
TGTGCCATCGATACGGGAATGGGCTACGAGCAGTACTTC
>TRBV5-1|16|TRBJ2-2|once|TRBD2
CASSLVGGSVAGELFF
TGCGCCAGCAGCTTGGTCGGCGGGAGTGTCGCCGGGGAGCTGTTTTTT
>TRBV10-3|13|TRBJ2-2|NA|TRBD1
CAMGQSNTGELFF
TGTGCCATGGGACAGTCGAACACCGGGGAGCTGTTTTTT
>TRBV27|14|TRBJ2-7|NA|NA
CASSLGRKFNEQYF
TGTGCCAGCAGTTTGGGGCGGAAGTTCAACGAGCAGTACTTC
>TRBV19|12|TRBJ2-1|NA|NA
CASTGAYNEQFF
TGTGCCAGTACCGGGGCCTACAATGAGCAGTTCTTC
>TRBV5-1|12|TRBJ1-1|NA|NA
CASSLATGEAFF
TGCGCCAGCAGCTTGGCGACGGGTGAAGCTTTCTTT
>TRBV7-7|15|TRBJ2-7|NA|NA
CASSPPGAGIGEQYF
TGTGCTAGCAGCCCCCCCGGGGCGGGGATCGGCGAGCAGTACTTC
>TRBV5-1|16|TRBJ2-7|NA|NA
CASSLAGREVSYEQYF
TGCGCCAGCAGCTTAGCTGGGCGGGAAGTCTCCTACGAGCAGTACTTC
>TRBV4-1|17|TRBJ2-5|NA|TRBD2
CASSQRTGTRGFQTQYF
TGCGCCAGCAGCCAAAGGACCGGGACTAGAGGGTTTCAGACCCAGTACTTC
>TRBV18|12|TRBJ1-1|NA|NA
CASSQEGTEAFF
TGTGCCAGCTCACAGGAGGGTACTGAAGCTTTCTTT
>TRBV11-2|14|TRBJ2-7|NA|TRBD1
CASSYRQGSYEQYF
TGTGCCAGCAGTTACAGACAGGGATCCTACGAGCAGTACTTC